This T cell receptor (beta chain) was identified in a study of blood T cell repertoires in COVID-19. Whole-study context: PBMCs, B-cell-depleted T cells, or T cells were the source of the cDNA or gDNA that made up the material.

The V end lost 2 bases, the J end lost 2 bases, and 10 bases lay between the germline ends. Germline V lookup: CDR1 MNHNY, CDR2 SVGAGI (reference sequence). This CDR3 is 15 amino acids long. The repertoire was sequenced with immunoSEQ multiplex PCR; TCRdb's copy has only in-frame clones and lacks some. The sample contains 150,000 or so clones, about 85% of which appear only once. Residents of 20 to 25 US areas, aged roughly 18 to 95 years, made up the participants. Cohorts were based on clinical histories the participants reported. Participants in the exposed group had met a COVID-19 case in the 2 weeks before joining the study.

Input material: PBMCs or T cells enriched from blood (not recorded which). This sequence joins TRBV6-6 and TRBJ1-3, with D maybe TRBD1 (5 bases). The TCR sequence derives from a woman in her thirties or forties who had been exposed to COVID-19. CDR3 in amino acids: CASSYDVGPGNTIYF. The CDR3 bases are TGTGCCAGCAGTTACGATGTGGGGCCTGGAAACACCATATATTTT.